This paragraph reports one T cell receptor (beta chain). Trimming cost V 6 bases and J 6 bases; bases outside gene matches: 5. Germline CDR1 MNHEY, CDR2 SVGAGI. This CDR3 spans 13 amino acids. This entry belongs to a study of blood T cell repertoires in COVID-19. The table came from immunoSEQ multiplex PCR; TCRdb's copy has only in-frame clones and leaves some out. The sample includes over 95,000 clones, around 74% seen only once; the top ten take 15% to 20%. This TCR derives from a woman of 80 years or more with active or convalescent COVID-19. The material sequenced was peripheral blood. The rearrangement uses TRBV6-5 and TRBJ1-5; 7 positions match TRBD1. The CDR3: CASSTGVSQPQHF. The CDR3 bases are TGTGCCAGCAGCACAGGGGTTTCTCAGCCCCAGCATTTT.